This T cell receptor beta chain was recorded in a study of blood T cells in healthy people across ages. For the study at large: The capture of about one barcoded beta molecule per two T cells was achieved by template switching.

Germline CDR1 is LGHNA and CDR2 is YNFKEQ. V lost 0 bases to trimming and J lost 11 bases, with 13 bases between them. There are 13 residues in the CDR3. A sample-barcoded 5' primer and a J-beta primer mix were used in a second PCR of about 6 to 11 cycles. Each of the cDNA molecules was tagged by a template-switch adaptor with 12 random nucleotides. TCRdb re-analysed the 5' RACE reads in MiXCR, keeping a single row per CDR3 protein. The data contain about 1,500,000 distinct CDR3 sequences, 42% of them seen just once; the ten biggest clones take up around 8%. This clonotype has only one observation. The chain has TRBV4-2 and TRBJ1-2; D not resolved. Sequencing was done on a sample of blood. The TCR sequence derives from a woman under 30 in good health. CDR3 amino acids: CASSQERAGGYTF. CDR3 DNA: TGTGCCAGCAGCCAAGAGCGGGCGGGAGGTTACACCTTC.